Reported below is one T cell receptor beta chain. No antigen is known for it. The sample is drawn from a study of PD-1 blockade in classical Hodgkin lymphoma. Study-wide results and limits: Complete responders showed a baseline diversity that resembled the diversity of newly diagnosed patients.

The V gene's germline CDR1 is MDHEN and CDR2 SYDVKM. V lost 2 bases and J 2 bases, leaving 19 bases between the germline ends. The CDR3 extends over 18 amino acids. With no exception, relapse followed autologous stem cell transplantation in all patients, and brentuximab vedotin exposure varied. Profiled with immunoSEQ multiplex PCR; TCRdb holds only in-frame clones, not every one. The data show roughly 14,000 clones, around 84% seen once. The specimen was peripheral blood mononuclear cells (PBMCs), collected at baseline. The V and J genes are TRBV28 and TRBJ1-5; perhaps TRBD1 as D (6 bases). This clonotype was sampled from a human donor with classical Hodgkin lymphoma. Written as DNA, the CDR3 is TGTGCCAGCAGTTTAAGGTTATTCATAGGGGGGGGCAATCAGCCCCAGCATTTT. This codes for CASSLRLFIGGGNQPQHF.